This TCR beta chain was identified during a study of shared clonotypes between healthy human individuals. CDR1 is LNHDA, CDR2 SQIVND, per germline (reference sequence). The CDR3 extends over 16 amino acids. The ends lost 9 bases at V and 3 bases at J; junction bases unmatched: 11. Produced via immunoSEQ multiplex PCR; TCRdb's table is partial and in-frame only. The sample has over a million clones, around 97% seen once. Sequenced material: naive CD4+ T cells sorted from blood. Subset indicated: CD45RA+ positively selected. The sequence was collected from a man younger than 45 in good health. The chain is built from TRBV19 and TRBJ2-2; TRBD1 matches at 9 bases. The CDR3 loop is CASTPTGGGHTGELFF. The CDR3 DNA follows: TGTGCCAGCACCCCTACAGGGGGCGGTCACACCGGGGAGCTGTTTTTT. The full variable domain, in which reference TRBV19 and TRBJ2-2 provide the parts outside the CDR3, is DGGITQSPKYLFRKEGQNVTLSCEQNLNHDAMYWYRQDPGQGLRLIYYSQIVNDFQKGDIAEGYSVSREKKESFPLTVTSAQKNPTAFYLCASTPTGGGHTGELFFGEGSRLTVL.